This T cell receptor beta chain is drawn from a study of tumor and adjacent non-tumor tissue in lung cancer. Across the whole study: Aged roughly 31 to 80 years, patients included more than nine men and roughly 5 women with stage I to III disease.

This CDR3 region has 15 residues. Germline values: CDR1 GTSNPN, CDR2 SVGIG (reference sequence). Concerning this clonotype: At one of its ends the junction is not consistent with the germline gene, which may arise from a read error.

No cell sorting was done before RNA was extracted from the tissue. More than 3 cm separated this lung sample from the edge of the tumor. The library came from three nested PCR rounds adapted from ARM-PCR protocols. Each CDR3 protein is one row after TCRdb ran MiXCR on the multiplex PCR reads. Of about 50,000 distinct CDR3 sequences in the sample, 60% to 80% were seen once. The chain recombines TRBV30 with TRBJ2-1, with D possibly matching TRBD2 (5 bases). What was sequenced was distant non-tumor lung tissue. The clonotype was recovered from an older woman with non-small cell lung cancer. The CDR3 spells CARSGVWVSNNEQFF. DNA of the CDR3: TGTGCCAGGAGCGGAGTCTGGGTCAGTAACAATGAGCAGTTCTTC.